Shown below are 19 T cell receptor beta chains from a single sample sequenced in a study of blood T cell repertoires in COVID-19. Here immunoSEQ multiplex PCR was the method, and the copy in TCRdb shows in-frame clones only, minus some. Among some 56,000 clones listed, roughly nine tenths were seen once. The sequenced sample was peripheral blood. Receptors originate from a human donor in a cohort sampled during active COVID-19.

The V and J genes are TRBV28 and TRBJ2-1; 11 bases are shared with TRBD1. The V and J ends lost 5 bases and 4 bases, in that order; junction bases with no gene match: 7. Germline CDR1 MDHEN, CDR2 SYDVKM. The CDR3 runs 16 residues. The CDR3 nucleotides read TGTGCCAGCAGTCCTACCGGGACAGGGGGTTACAATGAGCAGTTCTTC. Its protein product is CASSPTGTGGYNEQFF. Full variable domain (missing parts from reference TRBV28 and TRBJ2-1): DVKVTQSSRYLVKRTGEKVFLECVQDMDHENMFWYRQDPGLGLRLIYFSYDVKMKEKGDIPEGYSVSREKKERFSLILESASTNQTSMYLCASSPTGTGGYNEQFFGPGTRLTVL.

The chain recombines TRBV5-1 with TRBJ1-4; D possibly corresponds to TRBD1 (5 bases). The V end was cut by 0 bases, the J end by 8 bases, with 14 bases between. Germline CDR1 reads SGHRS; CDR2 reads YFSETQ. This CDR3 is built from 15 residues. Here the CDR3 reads CASSLVGGGGEKLFF. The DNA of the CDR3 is TGCGCCAGCAGCTTGGTTGGGGGAGGCGGCGAAAAACTGTTTTTT.

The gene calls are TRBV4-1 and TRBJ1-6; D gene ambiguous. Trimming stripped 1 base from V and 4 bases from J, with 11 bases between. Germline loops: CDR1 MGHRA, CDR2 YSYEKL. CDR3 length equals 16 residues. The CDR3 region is CASSQVHREYNSPLHF. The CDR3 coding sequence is TGCGCCAGCAGCCAAGTTCACAGAGAGTATAATTCACCCCTCCACTTT.

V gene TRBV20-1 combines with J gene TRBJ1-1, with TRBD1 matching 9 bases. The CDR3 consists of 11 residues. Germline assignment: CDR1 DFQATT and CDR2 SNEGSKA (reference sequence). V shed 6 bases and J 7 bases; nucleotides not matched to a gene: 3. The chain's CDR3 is CSADRGSEAFF. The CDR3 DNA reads TGCAGTGCCGACAGGGGGAGTGAAGCTTTCTTT.

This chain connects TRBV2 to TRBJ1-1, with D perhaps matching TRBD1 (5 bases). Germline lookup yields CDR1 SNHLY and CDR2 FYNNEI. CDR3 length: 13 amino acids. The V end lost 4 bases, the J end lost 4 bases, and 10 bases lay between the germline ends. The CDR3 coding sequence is TGTGCCAGCAGTGTGCGGGGGGGCACTGAAGCTTTCTTT. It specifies CASSVRGGTEAFF.

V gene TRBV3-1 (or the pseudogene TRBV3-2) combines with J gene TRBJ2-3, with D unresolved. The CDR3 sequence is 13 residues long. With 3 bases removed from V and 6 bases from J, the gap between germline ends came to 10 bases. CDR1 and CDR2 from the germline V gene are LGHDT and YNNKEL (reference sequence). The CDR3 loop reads CASSHPSRDTQYF. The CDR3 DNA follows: TGTGCCAGCAGCCATCCCTCTAGGGATACGCAGTATTTT.

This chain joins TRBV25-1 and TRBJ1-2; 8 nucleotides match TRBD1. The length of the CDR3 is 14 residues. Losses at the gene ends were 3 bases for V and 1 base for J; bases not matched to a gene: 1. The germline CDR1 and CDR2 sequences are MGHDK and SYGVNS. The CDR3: CASSDDRGNYGYTF. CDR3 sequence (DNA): TGTGCCAGCAGTGACGACAGGGGTAACTATGGCTACACCTTC.

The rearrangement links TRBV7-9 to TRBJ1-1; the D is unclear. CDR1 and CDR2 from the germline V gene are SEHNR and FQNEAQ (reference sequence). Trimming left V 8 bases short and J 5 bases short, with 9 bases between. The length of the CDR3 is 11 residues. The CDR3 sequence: CASGGYTEAFF. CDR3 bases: TGTGCCAGCGGCGGATATACTGAAGCTTTCTTT.

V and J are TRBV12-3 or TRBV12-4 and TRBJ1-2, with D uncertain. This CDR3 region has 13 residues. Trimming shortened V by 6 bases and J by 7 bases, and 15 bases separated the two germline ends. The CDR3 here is CASRPTLGGGYTF. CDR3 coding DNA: TGTGCCAGCAGACCGACGTTGGGAGGTGGCTACACCTTC.

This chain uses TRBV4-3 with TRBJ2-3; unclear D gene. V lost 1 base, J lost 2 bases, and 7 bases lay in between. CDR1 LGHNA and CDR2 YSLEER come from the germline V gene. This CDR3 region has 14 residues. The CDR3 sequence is CASSQGATTDTQYF. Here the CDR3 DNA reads TGCGCCAGCAGCCAAGGGGCGACCACAGATACGCAGTATTTT.

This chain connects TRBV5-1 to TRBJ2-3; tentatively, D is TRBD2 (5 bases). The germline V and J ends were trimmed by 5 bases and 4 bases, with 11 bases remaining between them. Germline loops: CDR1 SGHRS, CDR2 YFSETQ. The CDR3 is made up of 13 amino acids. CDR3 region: CASSSVGPDTQYF. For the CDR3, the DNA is TGCGCCAGCAGTAGCGTCGGTCCAGATACGCAGTATTTT.

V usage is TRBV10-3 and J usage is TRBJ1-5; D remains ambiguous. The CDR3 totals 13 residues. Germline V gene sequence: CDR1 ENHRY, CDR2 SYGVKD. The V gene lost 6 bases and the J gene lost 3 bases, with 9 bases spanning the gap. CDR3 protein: CAISPQVNQPQHF. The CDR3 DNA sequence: TGTGCCATCAGCCCCCAGGTCAATCAGCCCCAGCATTTT.

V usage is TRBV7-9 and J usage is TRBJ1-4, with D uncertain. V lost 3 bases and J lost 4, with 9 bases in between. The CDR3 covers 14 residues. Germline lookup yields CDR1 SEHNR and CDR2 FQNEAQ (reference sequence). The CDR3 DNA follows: TGTGCCAGCAGCTTGAGTTTGAATAATGAAAAACTGTTTTTT. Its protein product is CASSLSLNNEKLFF.

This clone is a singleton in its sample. The CDR3 region is CASRDPGQGWETQYF. CDR3 sequence (DNA): TGTGCCAGTAGGGATCCGGGACAGGGGTGGGAGACCCAGTACTTC. The genes are TRBV19 and TRBJ2-5; 10 bases are a match to TRBD1. The germline V gene has CDR1 LNHDA and CDR2 SQIVND (reference sequence). V trimming: 6 bases; J trimming: 5 bases; junction bases outside the gene matches: 9. The CDR3 has 15 residues. Filled out from reference TRBV19 and TRBJ2-5, the complete variable domain reads DGGITQSPKYLFRKEGQNVTLSCEQNLNHDAMYWYRQDPGQGLRLIYYSQIVNDFQKGDIAEGYSVSREKKESFPLTVTSAQKNPTAFYLCASRDPGQGWETQYFGPGTRLLVL.

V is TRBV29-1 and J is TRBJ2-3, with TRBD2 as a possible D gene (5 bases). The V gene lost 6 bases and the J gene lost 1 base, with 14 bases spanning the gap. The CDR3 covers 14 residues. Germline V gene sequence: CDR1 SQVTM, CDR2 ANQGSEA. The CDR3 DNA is TGCAGCGTCACCCACCGGACTGGCACAGATACGCAGTATTTT. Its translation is CSVTHRTGTDTQYF.

Here the CDR3 reads CASSRNRAISTDTQYF. Written as DNA, the CDR3 is TGTGCCAGCAGCCGAAACAGGGCCATCAGCACAGATACGCAGTATTTT. The rearrangement uses TRBV3-1 (or the pseudogene TRBV3-2) and TRBJ2-3, with D perhaps TRBD1 (6 bases). This CDR3 spans 16 amino acids. CDR1 and CDR2 from the germline V gene are LGHDT and YNNKEL (reference sequence). Trimming removed 4 bases at V and 0 bases at J, with 14 bases between.

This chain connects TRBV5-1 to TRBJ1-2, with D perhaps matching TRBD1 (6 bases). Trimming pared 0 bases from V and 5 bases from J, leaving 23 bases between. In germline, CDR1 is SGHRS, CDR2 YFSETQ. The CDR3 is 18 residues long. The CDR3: CASSLGPSTGWGGYGYTF. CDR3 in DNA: TGCGCCAGCAGCTTGGGGCCATCGACAGGTTGGGGTGGATATGGCTACACCTTC.

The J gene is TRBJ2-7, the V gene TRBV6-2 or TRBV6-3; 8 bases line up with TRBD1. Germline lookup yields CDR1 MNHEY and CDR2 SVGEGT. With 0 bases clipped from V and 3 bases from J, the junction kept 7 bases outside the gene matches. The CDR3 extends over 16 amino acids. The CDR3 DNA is TGTGCCAGCAGTTACTCGAGTCAGGGGGCCATCTACGAGCAGTACTTC. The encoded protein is CASSYSSQGAIYEQYF.

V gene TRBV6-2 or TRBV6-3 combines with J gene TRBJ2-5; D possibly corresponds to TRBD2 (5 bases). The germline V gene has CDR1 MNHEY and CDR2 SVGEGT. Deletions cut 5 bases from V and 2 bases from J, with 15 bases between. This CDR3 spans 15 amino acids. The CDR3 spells CASSTNKRIQETQYF. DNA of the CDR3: TGTGCCAGCAGTACCAATAAGCGGATTCAAGAGACCCAGTACTTC.